This TCR beta chain was profiled in a study of blood T cell repertoires in COVID-19. On the study more broadly: The cDNA or gDNA used as material had been derived from T cells, B-cell-depleted T cells, or PBMCs.

Original processing notes: Reference gene primer amplification in the assay estimated nucleated cell counts. TCRdb keeps only in-frame clones here, not all; method: immunoSEQ multiplex PCR. V and J calls and clone size come straight from that table; D and trimming were deduced from the DNA. The repertoire consists of some 200,000 clones, with roughly 80% occurring once and the leading ten covering over 15%. Deletions cut 2 bases from V and 5 bases from J, with 12 bases between. CDR1 is SGHTA, CDR2 FQGNSA, per germline. The CDR3 is 14 residues long. This chain connects TRBV7-2 to TRBJ2-5; D remains ambiguous. The sequenced sample was peripheral blood. The receptor was isolated from a woman at least 80 years old with active or convalescent COVID-19. The CDR3, as DNA: TGTGCCAGCAGCTTAACATCAGCGAGTGAGACCCAGTACTTC. Its protein product is CASSLTSASETQYF.